This T cell receptor (beta chain) originates from a study of blood T cell repertoires in COVID-19. Study-wide background: COVID-19 samples from acute and convalescent phases originated in the United States, Italy and Spain. PBMCs, B-cell-depleted T cells, or T cells were the source of the cDNA or gDNA that made up the material.

The CDR3 consists of 15 residues. With V trimmed by 8 bases and J by 0 bases, 9 bases remained unmatched. Germline V gene data show CDR1 as KGHSH and CDR2 as LQKENI. In the original analysis: Amplification of reference gene primers provided the estimated nucleated cell counts. TCRdb's table, derived via immunoSEQ multiplex PCR, lists solely in-frame clones and lacks some. The V and J calls and clone size come from that table; D and trimming were worked out from the DNA. The sample holds 240,000 or so clones; about 81% are singletons and the top ten take 12%. The count of this clone is one. The rearrangement joins TRBV18 to TRBJ2-7; 8 nucleotides align to TRBD1. The receptor's source is an older woman with active or convalescent COVID-19. Sequenced sample: peripheral blood. This chain's CDR3 is CASQGQVAGSYEQYF. Here the CDR3 DNA reads TGTGCCAGCCAGGGACAGGTAGCAGGCTCCTACGAGCAGTACTTC.